Below, one T cell receptor (beta chain) is given with its context. The CDR3 is made up of 15 amino acids. V was cut by 2 bases and J by 2 bases, with 10 bases left in between. The germline V gene encodes CDR1 MNHNS and CDR2 SASEGT. These data originate in a study of blood T cell repertoires in COVID-19. Study in general: Samples of COVID-19 (acute and convalescent) were obtained from the United States, Italy and Spain.

Original handling: From reference gene primer amplification, estimates of nucleated cell counts were derived. Some clones are missing from TCRdb's copy, which holds only in-frame ones; the method was immunoSEQ multiplex PCR. V and J calls and clone size are those listed in that table; D and trimming were worked out from the DNA. The sample records around 150,000 clones, 77% being singletons. The clonotype comes from a man between 65 and 80 years old with acute or convalescent COVID-19. This chain uses TRBV6-1 with TRBJ1-3; D remains ambiguous. Sequenced material: peripheral blood. The CDR3 DNA sequence: TGTGCCAGCAGTGAAAGCACCTTCCCTGGAAACACCATATATTTT. Translated, it gives CASSESTFPGNTIYF.